This TCR beta chain comes out of a study of T-cell reconstitution after alpha-beta-depleted transplantation in children. Study-level findings and limits: The high TCRbeta diversity at day 60 in some patients came from surviving recipient T cells and thymic progenitors. When one year had passed after transplant, most T-cell counts and diversity came from newly produced T cells.

A remark on this clonotype: The antigen remains unidentified.

Preparation of the TCRbeta library used unique molecular identifiers. TCRdb re-called the PCR reads through MiXCR, storing one row per CDR3 protein. The sample lists more than 400,000 distinct CDR3 sequences; about 45% were seen once. Germline V CDR1 and CDR2: DFQATT, SNEGSKA (reference sequence). The CDR3 length is 13 residues. V was shortened by 3 bases and J by 8 bases, with 15 bases between the two germline ends. Sequenced material: PBMCs, taken before TCRalphabeta/CD19-depleted stem cell transplant. The receptor was derived from a girl aged 2-10 years with aplastic anemia, due to receive a stem cell transplant. The V and J genes are TRBV20-1 and TRBJ2-3; D is tentatively TRBD1 or TRBD2 (6 bases each). The CDR3 here is CSASEGGIGTQYF. CDR3 coding DNA: TGCAGTGCTAGTGAAGGGGGGATCGGTACGCAGTATTTT.